The 25 T cell receptor beta chains below were found in one sample sequenced in a study of shared clonotypes between healthy human individuals. Repertoires were generated with immunoSEQ multiplex PCR, while TCRdb's copy carries only in-frame clones and drops some. This repertoire shows hundreds of thousands of clones, around three quarters found once; its top ten account for about 11%. Material for sequencing was PBMCs. The receptors derive from a woman aged 40 to 49 in good health. Some clones in this sample may be carry-over from other donors' samples.

The chain uses TRBV28 and TRBJ2-1; 10 nucleotides agree with TRBD2. Trimming took 10 bases from V and 3 from J; bases not matched to a gene: 9. The germline gives CDR1 MDHEN, CDR2 SYDVKM. This CDR3 has 15 residues. The CDR3: CATAPLAGDYNEQFF. The CDR3 DNA reads as TGTGCCACCGCACCTCTAGCGGGGGACTACAATGAGCAGTTCTTC.

CDR3 coding DNA: TGTGCCTGGAGTCCCCACACAGATACGCAGTATTTT. It specifies CAWSPHTDTQYF. The chain joins TRBV30 to TRBJ2-3; D ambiguous. In germline, CDR1 is GTSNPN, CDR2 SVGIG (reference sequence). The CDR3 consists of 12 residues. Deletions cut 2 bases from V and 2 bases from J, with 5 bases between.

The V gene is TRBV7-2, the J gene TRBJ1-2; a weak D match, TRBD1 (5 bases). The CDR3 is 13 amino acids. Trimming pared 1 base from V and 6 bases from J, leaving 9 bases between. The germline V gene has CDR1 SGHTA and CDR2 FQGNSA. CDR3 sequence: CASSLVGGDGYTF. CDR3 sequence (DNA): TGTGCCAGCAGCTTAGTCGGGGGGGATGGCTACACCTTC. Together with reference TRBV7-2 and TRBJ1-2, the CDR3 gives the full variable domain: GAGVSQSPSNKVTEKGKDVELRCDPISGHTALYWYRQSLGQGLEFLIYFQGNSAPDKSGLPSDRFSAERTGGSVSTLTIQRTQQEDSAVYLCASSLVGGDGYTFGSGTRLTVV.

The chain employs TRBV28 and TRBJ1-5; D is possibly TRBD1 (6 bases). Germline CDR1 reads MDHEN; CDR2 reads SYDVKM. The germline V and J ends were trimmed by 3 bases and 7 bases, with 10 bases remaining between them. This CDR3 is built from 13 residues. The CDR3 spells CASSFSGVQPQHF. CDR3 coding DNA: TGTGCCAGCAGTTTTTCAGGGGTCCAGCCCCAGCATTTT. Using reference TRBV28 and TRBJ1-5 for the parts outside the CDR3, the full variable domain is DVKVTQSSRYLVKRTGEKVFLECVQDMDHENMFWYRQDPGLGLRLIYFSYDVKMKEKGDIPEGYSVSREKKERFSLILESASTNQTSMYLCASSFSGVQPQHFGDGTRLSIL.

V gene TRBV28 combines with J gene TRBJ2-7; D remains ambiguous. The germline CDR1 and CDR2 sequences are MDHEN and SYDVKM. V lost 5 bases and J 5 bases, leaving 19 bases between the germline ends. This CDR3 has 15 amino acids. The CDR3 reads CASSPLGRSSDEQYF. The DNA of the CDR3 is TGTGCCAGCAGTCCCTTGGGCCGGAGTTCCGACGAGCAGTACTTC.

The genes are TRBV7-6 and TRBJ2-1, with 7 bases that match TRBD2. Germline V gene lookup returns CDR1 SGHVS and CDR2 FNYEAQ. CDR3 length: 17 residues. The trim removed 2 bases at V and 0 bases at J, leaving 7 bases unmatched. CDR3 sequence (DNA): TGTGCCAGCAGCTTATGGAAAGCGGGGAACTCCTACAATGAGCAGTTCTTC. It is translated as CASSLWKAGNSYNEQFF.

The sample holds a few counts of this clone. The chain couples TRBV5-6 to TRBJ2-1; a possible D gene is TRBD1 (6 bases). Germline V gene data show CDR1 as SGHDT and CDR2 as YYEEEE. Trimming took off 0 bases at V and 1 base at J, with 14 bases between the two ends. CDR3 size: 17 residues. The CDR3 sequence: CASSLAVGGPSYNEQFF. As DNA, the CDR3 is TGTGCCAGCAGCTTGGCCGTAGGGGGTCCATCCTACAATGAGCAGTTCTTC.

On this clone itself: This could be a read error, since a much larger clone is one nucleotide away. In the same sample, other DNA sequences code for this CDR3. V usage is TRBV6-6 and J usage is TRBJ2-5; a weak D match, TRBD1 (6 bases). The V end lost 4 bases, the J end lost 3 bases, and 18 bases lay between the germline ends. Germline V gene sequence: CDR1 MNHNY, CDR2 SVGAGI (reference sequence). This CDR3 contains 16 residues. The CDR3 sequence: CASSFKQGSEEETQYF. The CDR3 DNA reads TGTGCCAGCAGTTTTAAACAGGGCTCTGAGGAAGAGACCCAGTACTTC.

The chain has TRBV10-3 and TRBJ2-1; 10 positions match TRBD2. CDR3 length equals 13 residues. V trimming: 7 bases; J trimming: 5 bases; junction bases outside the gene matches: 2. CDR1 and CDR2 (germline): ENHRY, SYGVKD. CDR3 sequence reads: CAIKGTSDNEQFF. CDR3 bases: TGTGCCATCAAAGGGACTAGCGACAATGAGCAGTTCTTC.

This sequence joins TRBV11-2 and TRBJ2-5, with D possibly TRBD2 on 5 matching bases. The better agreement between TRBJ2-7 and the DNA end casts doubt on the J call. The CDR3 is 16 amino acids. CDR1 is SGHAT, CDR2 FQNNGV, per germline. The CDR3 nucleotides read TGTGCCAGCGGGCTGGGGTTGGGAGAGCCTCCATACGAGCAGTACTTC. This gives the protein CASGLGLGEPPYEQYF.

The V gene is TRBV27, the J gene TRBJ2-7; D gene ambiguous. Germline V gene sequence: CDR1 MNHEY, CDR2 SMNVEV (reference sequence). The V gene lost 0 bases and the J gene lost 6 bases, with 21 bases spanning the gap. The CDR3 is 17 amino acids. The CDR3 loop reads CASSLSWASTPSGEQYF. The CDR3 DNA reads as TGTGCCAGCAGTTTATCGTGGGCGTCAACCCCATCGGGCGAGCAGTACTTC.

Comments on this clone: A read error may explain this, as a much larger clone is one base away. The CDR3 DNA reads as TGCGCCAGCAGCTTGGTTGCGGGAGAGACCCAGTACTTC. This gives the protein CASSLVAGETQYF. V usage is TRBV5-1 and J usage is TRBJ2-5, with D perhaps matching TRBD2 (5 bases). This CDR3 has 13 residues. Between the trimmed V and J ends, which lost 0 bases and 4 bases, there was a span of 7 bases. Germline V gene data show CDR1 as SGHRS and CDR2 as YFSETQ.

With regard to this clone: This CDR3 is also generated by other DNA sequences in the sample. The J gene is TRBJ2-7, the V gene TRBV27; TRBD2 matches at 10 bases. The CDR3 is made up of 14 amino acids. Germline V gives CDR1 MNHEY, CDR2 SMNVEV (reference sequence). Trimming removed 6 bases from V and 4 bases from J; junction bases left unmatched: 6. CDR3 coding DNA: TGTGCCAGCAGCCGAGCGGGAGGGACTTACGAGCAGTACTTC. Residues: CASSRAGGTYEQYF.

The chain has TRBV7-3 and TRBJ2-5; tentatively, D is TRBD1 (5 bases). The CDR3 runs 15 residues. Germline V gene data show CDR1 as SGHTA and CDR2 as FQGTGA. V was cut by 1 base and J by 2 bases, with 11 bases left in between. CDR3 amino acids: CASSLRGGTQETQYF. The CDR3 bases are TGTGCCAGCAGCTTAAGGGGCGGAACACAAGAGACCCAGTACTTC.

The CDR3 protein is CASSRVADIPEQFF. DNA of the CDR3: TGTGCCAGCAGTAGGGTAGCGGATATCCCTGAACAGTTCTTC. The chain employs TRBV27 and TRBJ2-1; tentatively, D is TRBD2 (6 bases). This CDR3 is 14 amino acids long. Trimming cost V 5 bases and J 13 bases, with 21 bases left between them. Looked up from germline, CDR1 is MNHEY and CDR2 is SMNVEV (reference sequence).

This chain connects TRBV7-9 to TRBJ1-6; D is uncertain. V was pared by 5 bases and J by 0 bases, with 8 bases between. Per germline, CDR1 SEHNR and CDR2 FQNEAQ (reference sequence). The CDR3 is 15 amino acids. The CDR3 bases are TGTGCCAGCAGCCAGACGAGCTCCTATAATTCACCCCTCCACTTT. Amino acids: CASSQTSSYNSPLHF.

This clone occurred many times. In the same sample, other DNA sequences code for this CDR3. V is TRBV19 and J is TRBJ1-5; tentative D call: TRBD1 (5 bases). The CDR3 spans 15 residues. V lost 7 bases to trimming and J lost 1 base, with 14 bases between them. Germline CDR1 is LNHDA and CDR2 is SQIVND (reference sequence). The chain's CDR3 is CASIPDSRSNQPQHF. The CDR3 coding sequence is TGTGCCAGTATCCCTGACAGTCGAAGCAATCAGCCCCAGCATTTT.

In regard to this clone: The DNA is omitted, as the CDR3 cannot be located on it reliably, and the CDR3 follows TCRdb's listing. V gene TRBV10-1 combines with J gene TRBJ2-7; TRBD2, the D gene given by the table, was not confirmed from the DNA. In germline, CDR1 is WNHNN, CDR2 SYGVQD (reference sequence). The CDR3 length is 14 residues, termini included. Here the CDR3 reads CASSTSGGATEQYF.

This clone has only a few counts. This sequence joins TRBV9 and TRBJ2-1; the match to TRBD2 covers 9 bases. The CDR3 loop spans 16 amino acids. The germline gives CDR1 SGDLS, CDR2 YYNGEE. Trimming took 0 bases from V and 7 from J; bases not matched to a gene: 8. CDR3 sequence reads: CASSVEPSGNQNEQFF. DNA for the CDR3: TGTGCCAGCAGCGTAGAACCTAGCGGGAACCAGAATGAGCAGTTCTTC.

This chain joins TRBV6-1 and TRBJ1-3, with D unclear. CDR3 length: 15 residues. The germline V gene encodes CDR1 MNHNS and CDR2 SASEGT. With 4 bases removed from V and 0 bases from J, the gap between germline ends came to 10 bases. The CDR3 DNA reads TGTGCCAGCAGTGTCACAGCTAGCTCTGGAAACACCATATATTTT. It is translated as CASSVTASSGNTIYF.

V gene TRBV18 combines with J gene TRBJ2-7; 8 bases are a match to TRBD2. This CDR3 is 13 amino acids long. CDR1 and CDR2 (germline): KGHSH, LQKENI. Trimming cost V 6 bases and J 6 bases; bases outside gene matches: 7. This CDR3 is CASSQGLASEQYF. CDR3 DNA: TGTGCCAGCTCGCAAGGACTAGCAAGCGAGCAGTACTTC.

The chain has TRBV7-2 and TRBJ2-3, with a weak D call TRBD2 (5 bases). The CDR3 has 14 amino acids. With 8 bases removed from V and 2 bases from J, the gap between germline ends came to 14 bases. In germline, CDR1 is SGHTA, CDR2 FQGNSA. This chain's CDR3 is CASQTGRTTDTQYF. CDR3 DNA: TGTGCCAGCCAAACGGGGAGAACCACAGATACGCAGTATTTT.

This clone was picked up many times. The rearrangement links TRBV29-1 to TRBJ2-3, with D perhaps TRBD2 (5 bases). Trimming cost V 3 bases and J 1 base, with 8 bases left between them. This CDR3 spans 13 amino acids. The germline CDR1 and CDR2 sequences are SQVTM and ANQGSEA. This CDR3 is CSVDRRGTDTQYF. CDR3 in DNA: TGCAGCGTTGACCGGCGGGGCACAGATACGCAGTATTTT.

There are many counts of this clone. V and J are TRBV7-3 and TRBJ2-1, with 7 bases that match TRBD2. Per germline, CDR1 SGHTA and CDR2 FQGTGA. The CDR3 loop spans 15 amino acids. Trimming took 5 bases from V and 6 from J; bases not matched to a gene: 10. The CDR3 coding sequence is TGTGCCAGCAGCCAGGAGGGCGGGAGTGGCAATGAGCAGTTCTTC. It is translated as CASSQEGGSGNEQFF.

The chain has TRBV12-5 and TRBJ1-5; D remains ambiguous. This CDR3 has 15 residues. CDR1 is LGHNT and CDR2 is FRNRAP in the germline V gene. Trimming took off 1 base at V and 0 bases at J, with 7 bases between the two ends. The CDR3 loop reads CASGLDNSSNQPQHF. The CDR3 DNA reads TGTGCTAGTGGTTTGGATAACAGTAGCAATCAGCCCCAGCATTTT.